The T cell receptor beta chain under discussion was sequenced for a study of a mutant IDH1 vaccine in newly diagnosed glioma. Study background: Vaccine administration was initiated 4-6 weeks following radiotherapy alone, or with temozolomide cycles. Most patients had received both radiotherapy and temozolomide, the prior options being radiotherapy, temozolomide, or both.

Time point: week 5, during vaccination. All doses held 300 ug of mutant IDH1 20-mer peptide, with topical imiquimod. The data were produced by immunoSEQ multiplex PCR, yet TCRdb's version contains in-frame clones alone and is incomplete. This sample has about 58,000 clones, with about 81% found just once. To note about this clone: Its antigen is unknown.

The CDR3 is 14 residues long. Germline-derived CDR1 and CDR2 are LNHDA and SQIVND (reference sequence). J lost 3 bases, V lost 6 bases, and 8 bases had no gene match. The receptor was isolated from a woman between 45 and 60 years old with glioma. This sample comprised PBMCs, obtained from a glioma patient whose treatment included an IDH1 peptide vaccine. The rearrangement links TRBV19 to TRBJ2-7, with TRBD1 matching 7 bases. The CDR3 sequence is CASSNPGQSYEQYF. CDR3 nucleotides: TGTGCCAGTAGCAACCCGGGACAGAGCTACGAGCAGTACTTC.